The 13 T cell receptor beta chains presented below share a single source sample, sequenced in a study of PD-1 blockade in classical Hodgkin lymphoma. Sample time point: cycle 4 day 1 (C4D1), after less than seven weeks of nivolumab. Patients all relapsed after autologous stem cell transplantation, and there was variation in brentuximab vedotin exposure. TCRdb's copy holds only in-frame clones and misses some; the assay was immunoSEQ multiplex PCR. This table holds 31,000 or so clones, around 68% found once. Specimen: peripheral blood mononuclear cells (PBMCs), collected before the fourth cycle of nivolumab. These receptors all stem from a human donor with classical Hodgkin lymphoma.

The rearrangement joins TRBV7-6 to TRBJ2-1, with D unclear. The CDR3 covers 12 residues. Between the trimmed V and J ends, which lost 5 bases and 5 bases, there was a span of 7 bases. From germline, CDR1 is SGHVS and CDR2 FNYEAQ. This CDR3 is CASSLRDNEQFF. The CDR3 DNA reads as TGTGCCAGCAGCCTCCGGGACAATGAGCAGTTCTTC.

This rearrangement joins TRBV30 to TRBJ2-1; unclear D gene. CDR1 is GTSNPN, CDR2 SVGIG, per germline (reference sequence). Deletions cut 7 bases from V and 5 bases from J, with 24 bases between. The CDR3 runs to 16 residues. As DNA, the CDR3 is TGTGCCTCTTCCAGATCCCCCCGCAGCCTAGACAATGAGCAGTTCTTC. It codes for CASSRSPRSLDNEQFF.

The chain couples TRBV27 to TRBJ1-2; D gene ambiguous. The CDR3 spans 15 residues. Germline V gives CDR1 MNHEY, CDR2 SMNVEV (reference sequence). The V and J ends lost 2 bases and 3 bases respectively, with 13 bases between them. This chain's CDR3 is CASSLGSAVDYGYTF. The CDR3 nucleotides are TGTGCCAGCAGTTTAGGTAGCGCAGTAGACTATGGCTACACCTTC.

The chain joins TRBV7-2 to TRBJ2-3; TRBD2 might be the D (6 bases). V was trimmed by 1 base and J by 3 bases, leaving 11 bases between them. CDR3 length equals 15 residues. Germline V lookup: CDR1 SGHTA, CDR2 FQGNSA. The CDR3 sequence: CASSLVAGMTDTQYF. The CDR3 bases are TGTGCCAGCAGCTTAGTCGCGGGGATGACAGATACGCAGTATTTT.

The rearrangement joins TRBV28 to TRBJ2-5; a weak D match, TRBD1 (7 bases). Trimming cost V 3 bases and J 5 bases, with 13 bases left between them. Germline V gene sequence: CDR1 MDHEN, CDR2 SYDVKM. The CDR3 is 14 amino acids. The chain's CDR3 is CASSLPGGWETQYF. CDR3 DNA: TGTGCCAGCAGTTTGCCAGGGGGGTGGGAGACCCAGTACTTC.

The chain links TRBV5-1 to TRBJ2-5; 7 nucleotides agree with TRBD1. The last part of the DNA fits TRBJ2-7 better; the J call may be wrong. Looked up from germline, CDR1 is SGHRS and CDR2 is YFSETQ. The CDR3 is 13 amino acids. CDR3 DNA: TGCGCCAGCAGCAGAGCAGGGACAGACGAGCAGTACTTC. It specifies CASSRAGTDEQYF.

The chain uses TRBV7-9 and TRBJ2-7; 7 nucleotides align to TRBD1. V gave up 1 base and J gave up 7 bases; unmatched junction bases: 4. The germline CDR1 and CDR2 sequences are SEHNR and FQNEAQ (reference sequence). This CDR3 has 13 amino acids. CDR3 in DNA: TGTGCCAGCAGCTTAGGAGGGGGCGTAGAGCAGTACTTC. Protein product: CASSLGGGVEQYF. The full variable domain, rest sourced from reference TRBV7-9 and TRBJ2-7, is DTGVSQNPRHKITKRGQNVTFRCDPISEHNRLYWYRQTLGQGPEFLTYFQNEAQLEKSRLLSDRFSAERPKGSFSTLEIQRTEQGDSAMYLCASSLGGGVEQYFGPGTRLTVT.

The DNA for the CDR3 is TGTGCCAGCAGCTTAGCGGGGACTAGCAGAAACAATGAGCAGTTCTTC. It specifies CASSLAGTSRNNEQFF. The chain couples TRBV7-9 to TRBJ2-1; 9 bases fit TRBD2. V shed 0 bases and J 5 bases; nucleotides not matched to a gene: 5. Per the germline V gene, CDR1 is SEHNR and CDR2 is FQNEAQ (reference sequence). This CDR3 has 16 residues.

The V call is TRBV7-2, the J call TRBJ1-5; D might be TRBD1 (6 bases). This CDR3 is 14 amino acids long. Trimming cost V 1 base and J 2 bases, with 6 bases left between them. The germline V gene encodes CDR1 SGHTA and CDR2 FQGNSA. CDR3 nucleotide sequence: TGTGCCAGCAGCTTAGAGGGGGGCAATCAGCCCCAGCATTTT. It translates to CASSLEGGNQPQHF. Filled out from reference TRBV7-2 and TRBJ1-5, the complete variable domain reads GAGVSQSPSNKVTEKGKDVELRCDPISGHTALYWYRQSLGQGLEFLIYFQGNSAPDKSGLPSDRFSAERTGGSVSTLTIQRTQQEDSAVYLCASSLEGGNQPQHFGDGTRLSIL.

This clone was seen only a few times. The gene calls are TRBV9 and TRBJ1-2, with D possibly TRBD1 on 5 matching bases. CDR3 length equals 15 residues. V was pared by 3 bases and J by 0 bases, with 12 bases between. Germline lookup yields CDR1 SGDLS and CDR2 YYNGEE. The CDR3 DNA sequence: TGTGCCAGCAGCGCGGGGACGGGCGCTAACTATGGCTACACCTTC. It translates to CASSAGTGANYGYTF.

The CDR3 DNA is TGTGCCAGCAGCACACTAGCGGGGGCCACAGATACGCAGTATTTT. Translated, it gives CASSTLAGATDTQYF. The genes are TRBV7-2 and TRBJ2-3, with TRBD2 identical over 11 bases. The CDR3 runs to 15 residues. CDR1 and CDR2 (germline): SGHTA, FQGNSA. The ends lost 5 bases at V and 2 bases at J; junction bases unmatched: 3.

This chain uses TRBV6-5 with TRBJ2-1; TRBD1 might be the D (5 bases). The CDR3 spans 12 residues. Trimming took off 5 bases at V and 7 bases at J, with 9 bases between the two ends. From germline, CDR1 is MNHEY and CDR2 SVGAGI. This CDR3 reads CASSIRANEQFF. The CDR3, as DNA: TGTGCCAGCAGTATCAGGGCTAATGAGCAGTTCTTC.

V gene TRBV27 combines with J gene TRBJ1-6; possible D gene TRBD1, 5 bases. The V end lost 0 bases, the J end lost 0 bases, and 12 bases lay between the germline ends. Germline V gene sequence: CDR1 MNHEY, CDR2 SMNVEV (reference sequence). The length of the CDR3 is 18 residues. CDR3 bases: TGTGCCAGCAGTTTATCGATATCGGGGGGCTCCTATAATTCACCCCTCCACTTT. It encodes CASSLSISGGSYNSPLHF.